This section outlines one TCR beta chain sequence together with its context. Antigen specificity is unknown. The data were taken from a study of shared clonotypes between healthy human individuals. Study-wide background: Each donor contributed plates that comprised three CD4 naive, three CD4 memory, two CD8 naive and one CD8 memory.

Clones were sequenced by immunoSEQ multiplex PCR, and TCRdb holds only the in-frame ones, with some missing. The sample lists roughly 1,500,000 clones; approximately 98.5% were seen once. CDR1 is SQVTM, CDR2 ANQGSEA, per germline. The CDR3 consists of 13 residues. V was cut by 4 bases and J by 0 bases, with 6 bases left in between. Overall study results and limits: Represented diversity (both genetic and exposure-history) was limited by the small number of donors. Among non-shared clonotypes, generation probabilities were lower than among those shared by all four donors.

Sequencing used naive CD4+ T cells sorted from blood. Subset described: CD45RA+ positively selected. This clonotype was sampled from a man in his thirties or forties in good health. V is TRBV29-1 and J is TRBJ2-2, with D hard to call. Here the CDR3 DNA reads TGCAGCGTTGTGGGCGCGAACACCGGGGAGCTGTTTTTT. Encoded protein: CSVVGANTGELFF.